The T cell receptor (beta chain) under discussion was sequenced for a study of cytomegalovirus exposure and HLA in healthy donors. The PCR made use of 60 Vbeta and 13 Jbeta primers. Clones were sequenced by immunoSEQ multiplex PCR, and TCRdb holds only the in-frame ones, with some missing. The sample records around 190,000 clones, roughly four fifths being singletons. A word on this clone: Its antigen remains unknown.

This CDR3 spans 12 amino acids. V lost 2 bases and J lost 8; bases outside the gene matches: 2. Germline CDR1 and CDR2: SEHNR and FQNEAQ (reference sequence). Points from the study as a whole: Researchers reported in a later analysis that a missense DCLRE1C variant was tied to TCR beta V- and J-gene trimming.

V gene TRBV7-9 combines with J gene TRBJ1-2, with 7 bases fitting TRBD1. Specimen: PBMCs. This clonotype originated in a woman in her twenties or thirties in good health and CMV-seropositive. CDR3 in amino acids: CASSLMGQGYTF. As DNA, the CDR3 is TGTGCCAGCAGCTTAATGGGACAGGGCTACACCTTC.